This T cell receptor (beta chain) was sequenced during a study of blood T cells in healthy people across ages. Germline CDR1 is MGHRA and CDR2 is YSYEKL. V lost 10 bases to trimming and J lost 0 bases, with 9 bases between them. CDR3 length: 13 amino acids. A sample-barcoded 5' primer and a J-beta primer mix were used in a second PCR of about 7 to 12 cycles. TCRdb recomputed calls from the 5' RACE reads with MiXCR, one row per CDR3 protein. In the table there are roughly 1.5 million distinct CDR3 sequences, around 40% of which are singletons. Sample: blood. This sequence joins TRBV4-1 and TRBJ1-4, with D hard to call. The clonotype originates from a woman younger than 35 in good health. CDR3 protein: CATAGTTNEKLFF. DNA for the CDR3: TGCGCCACCGCCGGGACAACTAATGAAAAACTGTTTTTT.